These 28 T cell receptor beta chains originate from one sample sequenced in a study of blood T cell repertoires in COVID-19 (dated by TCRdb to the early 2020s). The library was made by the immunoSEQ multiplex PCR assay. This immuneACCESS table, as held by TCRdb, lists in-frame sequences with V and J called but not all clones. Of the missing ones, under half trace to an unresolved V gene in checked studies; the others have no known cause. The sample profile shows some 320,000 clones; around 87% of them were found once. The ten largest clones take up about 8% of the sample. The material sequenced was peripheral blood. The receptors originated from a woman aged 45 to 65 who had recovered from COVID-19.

The CDR3 here is CASSRIRGLAYEQYF. The DNA of the CDR3 is TGCGCCAGCAGTCGAATCAGGGGGCTGGCCTACGAGCAGTACTTC. The rearrangement joins TRBV5-1 to TRBJ2-7; 8 bases are shared with TRBD1. This CDR3 is built from 15 residues. After removal of 5 bases from V and 2 bases from J, the junction contained 9 bases not matched to a gene. Germline V gives CDR1 SGHRS, CDR2 YFSETQ.

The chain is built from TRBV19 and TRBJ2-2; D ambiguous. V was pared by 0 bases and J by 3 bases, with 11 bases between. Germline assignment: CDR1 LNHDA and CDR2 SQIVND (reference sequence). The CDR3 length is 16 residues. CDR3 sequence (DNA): TGTGCCAGTAGTATAGATACCACTGGTTACACCGGGGAGCTGTTTTTT. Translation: CASSIDTTGYTGELFF. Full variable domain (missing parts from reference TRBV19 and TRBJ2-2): DGGITQSPKYLFRKEGQNVTLSCEQNLNHDAMYWYRQDPGQGLRLIYYSQIVNDFQKGDIAEGYSVSREKKESFPLTVTSAQKNPTAFYLCASSIDTTGYTGELFFGEGSRLTVL.

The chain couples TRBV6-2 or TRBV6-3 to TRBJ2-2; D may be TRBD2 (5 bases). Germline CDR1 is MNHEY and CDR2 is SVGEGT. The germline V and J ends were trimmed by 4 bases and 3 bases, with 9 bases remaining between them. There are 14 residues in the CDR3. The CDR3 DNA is TGTGCCAGCAGTTGGAGGCGGGACACCGGGGAGCTGTTTTTT. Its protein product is CASSWRRDTGELFF.

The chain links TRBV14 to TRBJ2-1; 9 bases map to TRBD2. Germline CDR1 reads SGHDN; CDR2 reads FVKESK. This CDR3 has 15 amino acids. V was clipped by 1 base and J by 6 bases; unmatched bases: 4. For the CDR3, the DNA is TGTGCCAGCAGCCAAGGGCGGGAGGGAATCAATGAGCAGTTCTTC. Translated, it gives CASSQGREGINEQFF.

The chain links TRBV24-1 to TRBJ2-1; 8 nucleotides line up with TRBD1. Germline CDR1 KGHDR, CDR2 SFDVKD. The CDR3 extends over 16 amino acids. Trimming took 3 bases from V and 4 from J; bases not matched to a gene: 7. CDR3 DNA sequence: TGTGCCACCAGTGATAGGACAGGGAGAGGGTACAATGAGCAGTTCTTC. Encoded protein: CATSDRTGRGYNEQFF.

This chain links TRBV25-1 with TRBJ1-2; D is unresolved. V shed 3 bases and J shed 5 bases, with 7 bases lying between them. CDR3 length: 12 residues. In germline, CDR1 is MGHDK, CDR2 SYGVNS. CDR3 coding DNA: TGTGCCAGCAGTGACCCCGGGTATGGCTACACCTTC. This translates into CASSDPGYGYTF.

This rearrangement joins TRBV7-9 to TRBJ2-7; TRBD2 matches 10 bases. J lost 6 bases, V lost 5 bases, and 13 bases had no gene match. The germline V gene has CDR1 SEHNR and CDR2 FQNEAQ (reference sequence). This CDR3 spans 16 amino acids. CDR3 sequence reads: CASSARTLAGAREQYF. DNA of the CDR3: TGTGCCAGCAGCGCGCGAACGCTAGCGGGAGCTCGCGAGCAGTACTTC.

In nucleotides, the CDR3 is TGTGCCCCATATTACCGGGTCTCTTACTATAATTCACCCCTCCACTTT. Protein product: CAPYYRVSYYNSPLHF. The genes are TRBV30 and TRBJ1-6, with D unresolved. CDR3 size: 16 residues. Germline CDR1 GTSNPN, CDR2 SVGIG (reference sequence). The ends were cut back, 8 bases at V and 3 bases at J, with 20 bases in the middle.

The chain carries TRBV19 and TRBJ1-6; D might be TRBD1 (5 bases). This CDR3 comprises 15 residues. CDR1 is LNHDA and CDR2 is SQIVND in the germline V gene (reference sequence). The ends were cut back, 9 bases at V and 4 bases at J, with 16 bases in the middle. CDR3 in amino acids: CARHGTNLYNSPLHF. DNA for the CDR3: TGTGCCAGACATGGGACTAACCTTTATAATTCACCCCTCCACTTT.

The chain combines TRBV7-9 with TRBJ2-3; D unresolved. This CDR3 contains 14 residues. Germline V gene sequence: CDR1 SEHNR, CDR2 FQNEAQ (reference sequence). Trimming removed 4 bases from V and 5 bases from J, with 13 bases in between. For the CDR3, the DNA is TGTGCCAGCAGCTCCCTAAAACGCCTAGATACGCAGTATTTT. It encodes CASSSLKRLDTQYF.

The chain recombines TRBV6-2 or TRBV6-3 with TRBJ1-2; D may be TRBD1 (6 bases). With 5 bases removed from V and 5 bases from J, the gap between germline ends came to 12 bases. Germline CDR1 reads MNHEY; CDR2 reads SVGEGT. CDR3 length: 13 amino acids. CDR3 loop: CASSNGQLYGYTF. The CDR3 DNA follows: TGTGCCAGCAGTAACGGACAGCTTTATGGCTACACCTTC.

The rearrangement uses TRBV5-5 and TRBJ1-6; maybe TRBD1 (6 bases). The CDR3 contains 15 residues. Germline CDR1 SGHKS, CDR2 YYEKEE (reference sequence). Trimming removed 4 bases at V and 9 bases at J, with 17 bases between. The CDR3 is CASSPIAGDASPLHF. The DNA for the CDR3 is TGTGCCAGCAGCCCCATAGCAGGGGATGCTTCACCCCTCCACTTT.

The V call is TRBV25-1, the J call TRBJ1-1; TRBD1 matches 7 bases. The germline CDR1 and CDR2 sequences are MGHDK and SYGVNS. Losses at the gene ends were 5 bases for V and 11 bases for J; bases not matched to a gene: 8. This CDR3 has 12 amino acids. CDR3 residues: CASSLGGAGAFF. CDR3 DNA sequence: TGTGCCAGCAGTTTAGGGGGCGCGGGGGCTTTCTTT.

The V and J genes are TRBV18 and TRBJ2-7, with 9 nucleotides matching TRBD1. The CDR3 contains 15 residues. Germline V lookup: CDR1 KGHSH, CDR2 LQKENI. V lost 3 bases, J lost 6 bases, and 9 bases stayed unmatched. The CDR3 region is CASSPSSGTGSEQYF. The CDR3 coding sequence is TGTGCCAGCTCACCCTCCTCCGGGACAGGGAGCGAGCAGTACTTC.

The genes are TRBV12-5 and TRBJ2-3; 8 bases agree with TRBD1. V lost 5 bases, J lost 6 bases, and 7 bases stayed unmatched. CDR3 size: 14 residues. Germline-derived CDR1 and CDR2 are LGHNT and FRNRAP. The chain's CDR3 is CASGPGTGRDTQYF. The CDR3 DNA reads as TGTGCTAGTGGTCCGGGGACAGGTAGGGATACGCAGTATTTT.

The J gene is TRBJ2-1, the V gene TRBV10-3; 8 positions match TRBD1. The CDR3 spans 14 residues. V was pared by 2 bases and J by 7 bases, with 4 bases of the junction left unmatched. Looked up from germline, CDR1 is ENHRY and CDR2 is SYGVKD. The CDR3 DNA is TGTGCCATCAGTGAGGGACAGGGCGGGAATGAGCAGTTCTTC. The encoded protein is CAISEGQGGNEQFF.

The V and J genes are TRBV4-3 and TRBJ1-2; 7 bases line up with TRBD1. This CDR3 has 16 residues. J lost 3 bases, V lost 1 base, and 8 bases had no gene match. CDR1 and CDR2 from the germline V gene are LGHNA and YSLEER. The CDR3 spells CASSQVPYQGDYGYTF. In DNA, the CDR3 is TGCGCCAGCAGCCAAGTCCCTTACCAGGGGGACTATGGCTACACCTTC.

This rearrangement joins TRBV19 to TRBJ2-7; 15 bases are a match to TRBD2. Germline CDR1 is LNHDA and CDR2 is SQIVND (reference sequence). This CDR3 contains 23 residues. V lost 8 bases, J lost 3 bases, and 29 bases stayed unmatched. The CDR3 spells CASSEGIGYDFGTSGGPFYEQYF. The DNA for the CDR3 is TGTGCCAGTTCGGAGGGGATTGGTTATGATTTTGGGACTAGCGGGGGGCCGTTCTACGAGCAGTACTTC.

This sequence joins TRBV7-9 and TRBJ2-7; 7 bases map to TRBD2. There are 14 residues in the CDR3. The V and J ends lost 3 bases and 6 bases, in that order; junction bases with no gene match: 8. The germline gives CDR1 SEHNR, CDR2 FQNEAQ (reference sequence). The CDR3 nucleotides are TGTGCCAGCAGCTTCGGCGGGAGTATCGCCGAGCAGTACTTC. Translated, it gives CASSFGGSIAEQYF.

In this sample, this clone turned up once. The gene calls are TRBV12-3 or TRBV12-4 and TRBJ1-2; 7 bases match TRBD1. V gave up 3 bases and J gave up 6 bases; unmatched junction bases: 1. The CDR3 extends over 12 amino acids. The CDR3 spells CASSFDRDGYTF. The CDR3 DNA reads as TGTGCCAGCAGTTTTGACAGGGATGGCTACACCTTC.

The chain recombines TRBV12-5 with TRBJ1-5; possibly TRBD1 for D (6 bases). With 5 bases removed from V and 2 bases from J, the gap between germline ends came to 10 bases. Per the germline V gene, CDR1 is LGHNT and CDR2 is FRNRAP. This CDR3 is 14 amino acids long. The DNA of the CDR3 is TGTGCTAGTGGTCCGACAGGTTGCAATCAGCCCCAGCATTTT. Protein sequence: CASGPTGCNQPQHF.

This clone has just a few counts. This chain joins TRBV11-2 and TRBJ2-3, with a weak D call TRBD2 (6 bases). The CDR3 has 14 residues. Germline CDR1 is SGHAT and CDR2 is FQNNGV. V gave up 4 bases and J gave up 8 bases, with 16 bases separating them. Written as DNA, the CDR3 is TGTGCCAGCAGCTCGGGACTGGTAGGTGGTACGCAGTATTTT. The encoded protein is CASSSGLVGGTQYF.

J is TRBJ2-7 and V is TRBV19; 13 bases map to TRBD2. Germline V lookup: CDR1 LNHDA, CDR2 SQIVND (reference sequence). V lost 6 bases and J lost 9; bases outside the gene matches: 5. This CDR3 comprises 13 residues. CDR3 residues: CASSTSGRERQYF. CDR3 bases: TGTGCCAGTAGCACTAGCGGGAGGGAACGGCAGTACTTC. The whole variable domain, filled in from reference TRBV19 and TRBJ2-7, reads DGGITQSPKYLFRKEGQNVTLSCEQNLNHDAMYWYRQDPGQGLRLIYYSQIVNDFQKGDIAEGYSVSREKKESFPLTVTSAQKNPTAFYLCASSTSGRERQYFGPGTRLTVT.

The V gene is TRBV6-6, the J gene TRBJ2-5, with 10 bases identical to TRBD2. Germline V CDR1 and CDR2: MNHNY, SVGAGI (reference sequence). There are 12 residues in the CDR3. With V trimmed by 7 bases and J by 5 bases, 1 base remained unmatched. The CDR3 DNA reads TGTGCCAGCAATAGCGGGGGGGAGACCCAGTACTTC. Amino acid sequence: CASNSGGETQYF.

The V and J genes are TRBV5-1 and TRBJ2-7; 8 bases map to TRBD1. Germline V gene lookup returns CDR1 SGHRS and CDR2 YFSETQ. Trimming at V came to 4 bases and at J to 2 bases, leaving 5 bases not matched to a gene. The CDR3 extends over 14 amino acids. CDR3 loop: CASSRDRNTYEQYF. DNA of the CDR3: TGCGCCAGCAGCCGGGACAGGAACACCTACGAGCAGTACTTC.

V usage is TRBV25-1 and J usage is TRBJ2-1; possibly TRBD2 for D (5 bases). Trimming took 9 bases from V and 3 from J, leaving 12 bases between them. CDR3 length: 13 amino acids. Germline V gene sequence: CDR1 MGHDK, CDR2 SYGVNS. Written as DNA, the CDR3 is TGTGCCAGGGACCTCGGGGTCTACAATGAGCAGTTCTTC. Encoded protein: CARDLGVYNEQFF.

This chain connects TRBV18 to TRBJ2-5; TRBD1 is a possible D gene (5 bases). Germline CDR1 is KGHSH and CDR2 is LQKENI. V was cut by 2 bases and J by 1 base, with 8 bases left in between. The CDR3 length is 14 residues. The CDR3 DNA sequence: TGTGCCAGCTCACCAGTCAGGGCCCAAGAGACCCAGTACTTC. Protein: CASSPVRAQETQYF.

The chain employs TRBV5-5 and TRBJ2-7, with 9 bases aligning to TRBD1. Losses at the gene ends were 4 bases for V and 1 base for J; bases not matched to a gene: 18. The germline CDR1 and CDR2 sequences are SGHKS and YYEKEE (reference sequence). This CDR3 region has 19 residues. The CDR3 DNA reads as TGTGCCAGCAGCGAAACCGGGACAGGGTTAACAGGGTCGTCCTACGAGCAGTACTTC. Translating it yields CASSETGTGLTGSSYEQYF. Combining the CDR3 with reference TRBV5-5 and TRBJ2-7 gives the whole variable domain DAGVTQSPTHLIKTRGQQVTLRCSPISGHKSVSWYQQVLGQGPQFIFQYYEKEERGRGNFPDRFSARQFPNYSSELNVNALLLGDSALYLCASSETGTGLTGSSYEQYFGPGTRLTVT.